This entry lists 3 T cell receptor beta chains sequenced from one sample in a study of T cell responses to AZD1222 COVID-19 vaccine. Libraries were prepared by immunoSEQ multiplex PCR; TCRdb keeps only in-frame clonotypes and omits some of them. Of 100,000 to 120,000 clones listed, roughly 90% are singletons. Specimen: peripheral blood, collected 28 days after the second AZD1222 dose. These receptors all stem from an adult who received the AZD1222 COVID-19 vaccine.

A few counts support this clone. The CDR3, as DNA: TGTGCCAGTAGTATAGAGGGACTAGCGGGAGCGAATGCAGATACGCAGTATTTT. Translated: CASSIEGLAGANADTQYF. This rearrangement joins TRBV19 to TRBJ2-3; 14 positions agree with TRBD2. V dropped 0 bases and J dropped 4; count of bases not matched to a gene: 6. The germline gives CDR1 LNHDA, CDR2 SQIVND (reference sequence). The CDR3 has 18 residues. The full variable domain, completed using reference TRBV19 and TRBJ2-3, is DGGITQSPKYLFRKEGQNVTLSCEQNLNHDAMYWYRQDPGQGLRLIYYSQIVNDFQKGDIAEGYSVSREKKESFPLTVTSAQKNPTAFYLCASSIEGLAGANADTQYFGPGTRLTVL.

The gene calls are TRBV11-2 and TRBJ2-6, with D unclear. Per germline, CDR1 SGHAT and CDR2 FQNNGV. The CDR3 loop spans 15 amino acids. Trimming removed 8 bases from V and 2 bases from J, with 13 bases in between. CDR3 sequence (DNA): TGTGCCAGCGCCGCAGGTACCCCTGGGGCCAACGTCCTGACTTTC. This sequence encodes CASAAGTPGANVLTF.

The chain carries TRBV18 and TRBJ2-4, with D possibly TRBD2 on 6 matching bases. Germline V gives CDR1 KGHSH, CDR2 LQKENI. CDR3 length: 16 amino acids. V dropped 0 bases and J dropped 2 bases, with 11 bases sitting between them. DNA of the CDR3: TGTGCCAGCTCACCACCGGGACTGCTGACCAAAAACATTCAGTACTTC. This codes for CASSPPGLLTKNIQYF.